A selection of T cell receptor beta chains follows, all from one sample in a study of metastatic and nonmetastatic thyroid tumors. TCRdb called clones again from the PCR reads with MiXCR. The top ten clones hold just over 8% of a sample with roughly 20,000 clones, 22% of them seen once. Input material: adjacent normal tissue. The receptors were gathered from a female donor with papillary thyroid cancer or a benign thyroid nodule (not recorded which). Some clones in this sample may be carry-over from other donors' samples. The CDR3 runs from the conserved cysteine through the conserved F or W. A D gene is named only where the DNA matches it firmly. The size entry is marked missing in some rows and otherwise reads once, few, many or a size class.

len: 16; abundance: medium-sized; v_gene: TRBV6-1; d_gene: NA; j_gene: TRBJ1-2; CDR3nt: TGTGCCAGCAGTCACCTGTATGGCGCCCCATGGTATGGCTACACCTTC; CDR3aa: CASSHLYGAPWYGYTF
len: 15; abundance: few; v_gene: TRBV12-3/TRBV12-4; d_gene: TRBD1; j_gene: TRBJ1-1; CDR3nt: TGTGCCAGCAGTTCAGGACAGGGGGCTCACACTGAAGCTTTCTTT; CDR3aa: CASSSGQGAHTEAFF
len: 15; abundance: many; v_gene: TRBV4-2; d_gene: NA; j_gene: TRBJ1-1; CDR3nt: TGTGCCAGCAGCCAAGATTTTAGGGGAGCCACTGAAGCTTTCTTT; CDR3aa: CASSQDFRGATEAFF
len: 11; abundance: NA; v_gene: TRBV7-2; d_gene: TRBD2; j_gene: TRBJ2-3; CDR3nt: TGTGCCAGTAGCGGGAGAGATACGCAGTATTTT; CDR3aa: CASSGRDTQYF
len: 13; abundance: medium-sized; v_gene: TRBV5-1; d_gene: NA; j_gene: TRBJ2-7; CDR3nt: TGCGCCAGCAGTGGCACGACGTCCTACGAGCAGTACTTC; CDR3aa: CASSGTTSYEQYF
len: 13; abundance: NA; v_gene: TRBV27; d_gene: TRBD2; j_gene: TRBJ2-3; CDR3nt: TGTGCCAGCAAACCGGGACTAACAGATACGCAGTATTTT; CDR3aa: CASKPGLTDTQYF
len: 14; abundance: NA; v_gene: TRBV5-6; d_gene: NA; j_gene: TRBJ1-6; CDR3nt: TGTGCCAGCAGCTTGGTGGGGTCCGATTCACCCCTCCACTTT; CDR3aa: CASSLVGSDSPLHF
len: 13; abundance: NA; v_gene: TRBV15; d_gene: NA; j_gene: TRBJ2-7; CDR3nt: TGTGCCACCAGCAGGCAGGGTTTGGGCGAGCAGTACTTC; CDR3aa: CATSRQGLGEQYF
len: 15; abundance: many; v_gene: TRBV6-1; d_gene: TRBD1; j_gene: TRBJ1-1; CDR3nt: TGTGCCAGCAGTAGAAAGACAGGGGGCTATTCTGAAGCTTTCTTT; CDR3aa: CASSRKTGGYSEAFF
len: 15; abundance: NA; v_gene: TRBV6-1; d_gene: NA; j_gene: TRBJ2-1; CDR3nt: TGTGCCAGCGGAGTTCAGGACAGATACTACAATGAGCAGTTCTTC; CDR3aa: CASGVQDRYYNEQFF
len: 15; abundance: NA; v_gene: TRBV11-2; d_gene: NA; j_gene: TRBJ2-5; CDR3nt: TGTGCCAGCAGCTTAGTCTTCACAGACCAAGAGACCCAGTACTTC; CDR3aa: CASSLVFTDQETQYF
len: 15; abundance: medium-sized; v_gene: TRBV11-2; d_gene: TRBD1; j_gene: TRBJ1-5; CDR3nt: TGTGCCAGCAGCTTCAGGGGGGATAGCAATCAGCCCCAGCATTTT; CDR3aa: CASSFRGDSNQPQHF
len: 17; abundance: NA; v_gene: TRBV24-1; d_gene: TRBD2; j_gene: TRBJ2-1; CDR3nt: TGTGCCACCAGTGACACAAGGACTAGCGGGATAACGAATGAGCAGTTCTTC; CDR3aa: CATSDTRTSGITNEQFF
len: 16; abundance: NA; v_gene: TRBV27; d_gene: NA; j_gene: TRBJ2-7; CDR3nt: TGTGCCAGCAGCGATAGCGGTAGCCAATCTGGATACGAGCAGTACTTC; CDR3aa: CASSDSGSQSGYEQYF
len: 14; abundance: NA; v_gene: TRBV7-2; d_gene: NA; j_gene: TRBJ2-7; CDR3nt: TGTGCCAGCAGCGTAGCCGTGCCGCCGGACGAGCAGTACTTC; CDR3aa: CASSVAVPPDEQYF
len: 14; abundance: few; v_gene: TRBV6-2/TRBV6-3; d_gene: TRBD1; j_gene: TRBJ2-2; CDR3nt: TGTGCCAGCAGTTACTCAATGGACAGGGGGGAGCTGTTTTTT; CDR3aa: CASSYSMDRGELFF
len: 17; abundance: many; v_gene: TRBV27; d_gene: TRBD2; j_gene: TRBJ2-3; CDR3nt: TGTGCCAGCAGTTTATTGGTAGCGGGAGCCGGCACAGATACGCAGTATTTT; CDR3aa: CASSLLVAGAGTDTQYF
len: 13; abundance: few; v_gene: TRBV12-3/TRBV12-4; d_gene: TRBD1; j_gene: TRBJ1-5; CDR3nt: TGTGCCAGCAGTTGGGGACAGAATCAGCCCCAGCATTTT; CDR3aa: CASSWGQNQPQHF
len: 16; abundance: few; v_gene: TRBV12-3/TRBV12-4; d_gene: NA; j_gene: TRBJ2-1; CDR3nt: TGTGCCAGCAGTTTAGGAGGGGACTTACTCTACAATGAGCAGTTCTTC; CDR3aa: CASSLGGDLLYNEQFF
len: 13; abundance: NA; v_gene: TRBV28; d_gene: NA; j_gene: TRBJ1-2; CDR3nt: TGTGCCAGCACCGAAACAGGGAGCTATGGCTACACCTTC; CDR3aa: CASTETGSYGYTF
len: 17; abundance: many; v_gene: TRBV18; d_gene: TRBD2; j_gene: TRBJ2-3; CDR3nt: TGTGCCAGCTCACCCGTGACACTAGTTTCAGGCGGGGGTACGCAGTATTTT; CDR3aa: CASSPVTLVSGGGTQYF
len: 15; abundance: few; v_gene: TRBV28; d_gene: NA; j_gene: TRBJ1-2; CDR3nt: TGTGCCAGCAGTTTATGGGACAGAGGGGGCTATGGCTACACCTTC; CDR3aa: CASSLWDRGGYGYTF
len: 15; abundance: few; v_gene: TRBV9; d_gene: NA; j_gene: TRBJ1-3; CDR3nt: TGTGCCAGCAGCGTAGATGGAAGCTCTGGAAACACCATATATTTT; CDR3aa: CASSVDGSSGNTIYF
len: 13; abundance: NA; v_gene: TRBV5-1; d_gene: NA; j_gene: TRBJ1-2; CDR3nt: TGCGCCAGCAGCTTGGCAGTTTACTATGGCTACACCTTC; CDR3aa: CASSLAVYYGYTF
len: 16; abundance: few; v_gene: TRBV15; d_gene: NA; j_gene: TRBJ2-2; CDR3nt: TGTGCCACCAGCAGAGTTACGGCAGGGAAGCCCGGGGAGCTGTTTTTT; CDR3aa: CATSRVTAGKPGELFF
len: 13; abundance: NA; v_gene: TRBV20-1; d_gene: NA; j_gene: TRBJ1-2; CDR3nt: TGCAGTGCTGGAACATCAGGGATGGGTGGCTACACCTTC; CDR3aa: CSAGTSGMGGYTF
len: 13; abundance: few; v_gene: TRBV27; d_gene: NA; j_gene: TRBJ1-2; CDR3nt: TGTGCCAGCAGTTTTGGAGAGAACTATGGCTACACCTTC; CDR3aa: CASSFGENYGYTF
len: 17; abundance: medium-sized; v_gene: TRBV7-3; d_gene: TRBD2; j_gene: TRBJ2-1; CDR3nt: TGTGCCAGCAGCTTAACCCCAGGGATCCTAGCGGGAAATGAGCAGTTCTTC; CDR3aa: CASSLTPGILAGNEQFF
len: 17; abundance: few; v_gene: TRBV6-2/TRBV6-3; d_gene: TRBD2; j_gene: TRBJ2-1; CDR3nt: TGTGCCAGCAGTTACCCCGGGGGGGAGTGGTCCTACAATGAGCAGTTCTTC; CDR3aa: CASSYPGGEWSYNEQFF
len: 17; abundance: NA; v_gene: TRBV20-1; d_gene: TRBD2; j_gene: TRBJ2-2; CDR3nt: TGCAGTGCTAAACAACCGGGAGGGAAAGGGGACACCGGGGAGCTGTTTTTT; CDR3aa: CSAKQPGGKGDTGELFF
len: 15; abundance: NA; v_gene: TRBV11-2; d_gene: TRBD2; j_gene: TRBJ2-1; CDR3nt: TGTGCCAGCAGCCGGGCGAGCGGGAGATCGAATGAGCAGTTCTTC; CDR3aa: CASSRASGRSNEQFF
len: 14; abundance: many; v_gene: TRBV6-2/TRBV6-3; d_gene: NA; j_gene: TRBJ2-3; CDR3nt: TGTGCCAGCAGTTACTCGATGTCGTCGGATACGCAGTATTTT; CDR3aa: CASSYSMSSDTQYF
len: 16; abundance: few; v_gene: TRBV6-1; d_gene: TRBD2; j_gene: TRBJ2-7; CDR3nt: TGTGCCAGCAGCGAAATCGGGGGAGGGCCTTTCTACGAGCAGTACTTC; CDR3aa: CASSEIGGGPFYEQYF
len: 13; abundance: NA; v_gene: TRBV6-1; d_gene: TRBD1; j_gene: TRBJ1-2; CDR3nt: TGTGCCAGCGCCCCAGGGGGAAACTATGGCTACACCTTC; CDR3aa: CASAPGGNYGYTF
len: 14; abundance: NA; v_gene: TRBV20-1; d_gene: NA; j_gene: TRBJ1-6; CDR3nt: TGCAGTGCTAGAGGGGCAAGGGAGGGCTCACCCCTCCACTTT; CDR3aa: CSARGAREGSPLHF
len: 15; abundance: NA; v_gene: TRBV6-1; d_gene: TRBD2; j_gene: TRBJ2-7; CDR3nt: TGTGCCAGCAGCAACCATGCTAGCGGGAGCCAAGAGCAGTACTTC; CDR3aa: CASSNHASGSQEQYF
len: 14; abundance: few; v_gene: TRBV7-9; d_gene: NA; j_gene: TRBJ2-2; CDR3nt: TGTGCCAGCAGCCCGACTCTCGGGACCGGGGAGCTGTTTTTT; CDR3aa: CASSPTLGTGELFF
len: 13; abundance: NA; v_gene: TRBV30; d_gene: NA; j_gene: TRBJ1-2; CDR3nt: TGTGCCTGGAGTGTGTTCAGAGGTGAGGGCTACACCTTC; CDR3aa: CAWSVFRGEGYTF
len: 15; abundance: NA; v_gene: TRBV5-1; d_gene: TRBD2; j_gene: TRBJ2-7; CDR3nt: TGCGCCAGCAGCTCGCCGGGACTAGGTACTTACGAGCAGTACTTC; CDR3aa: CASSSPGLGTYEQYF
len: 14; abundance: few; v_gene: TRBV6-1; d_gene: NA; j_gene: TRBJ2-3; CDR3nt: TGTGCCAGCAGTTTGTCGGGAGACACAGATACGCAGTATTTT; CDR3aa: CASSLSGDTDTQYF
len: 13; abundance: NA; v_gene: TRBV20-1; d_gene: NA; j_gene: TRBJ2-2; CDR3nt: TGCAGTGCAGACGGGGGTCTGGCCGGGGAGCTGTTTTTT; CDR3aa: CSADGGLAGELFF
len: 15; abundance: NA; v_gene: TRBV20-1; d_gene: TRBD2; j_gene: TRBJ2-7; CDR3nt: TGCAGTGCTAGTGTAGCGGGAGGGCCCTCCTACGAGCAGTACTTC; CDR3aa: CSASVAGGPSYEQYF
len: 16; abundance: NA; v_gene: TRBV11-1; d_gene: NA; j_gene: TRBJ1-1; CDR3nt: TGTGCCAGCAGCTCTACAGACAGGCCCGCTGACACTGAAGCTTTCTTT; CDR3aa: CASSSTDRPADTEAFF
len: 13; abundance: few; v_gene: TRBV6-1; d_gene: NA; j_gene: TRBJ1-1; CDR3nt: TGTGCCAGCAGTTCCCGGGGTGATAGTGAAGCTTTCTTT; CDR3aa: CASSSRGDSEAFF
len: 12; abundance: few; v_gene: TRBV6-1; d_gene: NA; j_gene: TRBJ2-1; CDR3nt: TGTGCCAGCAGTGACAGTTACAATGAGCAGTTCTTC; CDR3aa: CASSDSYNEQFF
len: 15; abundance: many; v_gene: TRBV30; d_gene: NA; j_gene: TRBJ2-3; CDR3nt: TGTGCCTGGACTAGACCCGACGGGCGGTTAGATACGCAGTATTTT; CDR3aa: CAWTRPDGRLDTQYF
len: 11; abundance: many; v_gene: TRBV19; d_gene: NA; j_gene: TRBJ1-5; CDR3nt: TGTGCCAGTAGTATAGGCCAGCCCCAGCATTTT; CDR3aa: CASSIGQPQHF
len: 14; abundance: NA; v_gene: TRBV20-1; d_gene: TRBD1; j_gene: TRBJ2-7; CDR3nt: TGCAGTGCTGGTACCGGGACAGGGAGCTACGAGCAGTACTTC; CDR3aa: CSAGTGTGSYEQYF
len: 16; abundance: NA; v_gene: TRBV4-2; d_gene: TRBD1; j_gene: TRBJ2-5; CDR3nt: TGTGCCAGCAGCCAAGATCGGACAGGGGGCGCAGAGACCCAGTACTTC; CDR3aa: CASSQDRTGGAETQYF
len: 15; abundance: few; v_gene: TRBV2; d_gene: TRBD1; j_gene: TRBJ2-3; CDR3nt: TGTGCCAGCAGTGGACAGGGAAGCCGCACAGATACGCAGTATTTT; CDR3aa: CASSGQGSRTDTQYF
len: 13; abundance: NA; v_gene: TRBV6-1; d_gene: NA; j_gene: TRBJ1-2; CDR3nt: TGTGCCAGCAGAACAGGGTTCAACTATGGCTACACCTTC; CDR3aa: CASRTGFNYGYTF